This TCR beta chain was identified during a study of shared clonotypes between healthy human individuals. The CDR3 extends over 16 amino acids. The V gene end was trimmed by 4 bases and the J gene end by 4 bases; junction bases not matched to a gene: 12. The germline V gene has CDR1 MNHEY and CDR2 SMNVEV (reference sequence). Assay execution proceeded at the deep level. Method: immunoSEQ multiplex PCR; TCRdb's copy keeps in-frame clones and lacks some. Of 950,000 to 1,100,000 clones detected, more than 60% appear once; the ten largest clones hold about 1.5%. The chain joins TRBV27 to TRBJ1-2; TRBD1 matches 7 bases. The clonotype was recovered from a young man in good health. Input material: memory CD4+ T cells sorted from blood. Subset reported: CD45RA-negative fraction. CDR3 DNA sequence: TGTGCCAGCAGTTCGGCCCGACAGGGAGCTAGCTATGGCTACACCTTC. The encoded protein is CASSSARQGASYGYTF.